This TCR beta chain was recovered during a study of cytomegalovirus exposure and HLA in healthy donors. Across the study: Sequencing of 180 million or so T cells in an earlier analysis found around 120 million unique TCR beta sequences.

Findings and limits, study-wide: Rarity marked most TCR sequences, yet some public TCRs occurred in many donors. TCR beta V- and J-gene trimming was later associated with a missense DCLRE1C variant.

This CDR3 is 15 amino acids long. The V and J ends lost 3 bases and 4 bases respectively, with 14 bases between them. Germline V gene sequence: CDR1 MDHEN, CDR2 SYDVKM. The PCR ran on 60 Vbeta and 13 Jbeta primers. Repertoires were generated with immunoSEQ multiplex PCR, while TCRdb's copy carries only in-frame clones and drops some. There are some 150,000 clones in the sample; about 80% occur only once, and approximately 6% lies in the top ten. This clone has just a few counts. What it binds is not known. Sequencing was done on a sample of PBMCs. This chain joins TRBV28 and TRBJ2-3, with D possibly matching TRBD2 (7 bases). The TCR sequence derives from a man aged 25-40 years in good health and CMV-seropositive. The CDR3 DNA reads TGTGCCAGCAGTTTTCGGGGGGCGTTTCCAGATACGCAGTATTTT. Translating it yields CASSFRGAFPDTQYF. The complete variable domain, with remaining parts taken from reference TRBV28 and TRBJ2-3, reads DVKVTQSSRYLVKRTGEKVFLECVQDMDHENMFWYRQDPGLGLRLIYFSYDVKMKEKGDIPEGYSVSREKKERFSLILESASTNQTSMYLCASSFRGAFPDTQYFGPGTRLTVL.